This entry lists 9 T cell receptor beta chains sequenced from one sample in a study of T cell responses to AZD1222 COVID-19 vaccine. Only in-frame clones appear in the TCRdb table, and some are missing; sequencing was by immunoSEQ multiplex PCR. The table records 150,000 or so clones, over 80% of them present only once. This specimen consisted of peripheral blood, obtained on day 0 of AZD1222 vaccination. These TCRs come from an adult in good health.

This clone has only one observation. V and J are TRBV6-5 and TRBJ1-4; 10 bases agree with TRBD1. The CDR3 covers 15 residues. From germline, CDR1 is MNHEY and CDR2 SVGAGI. With V trimmed by 10 bases and J by 7 bases, 12 bases remained unmatched. DNA for the CDR3: TGTGCCACACAAATCACCGGGACAGGGGCTGAAAAACTGTTTTTT. It yields the protein CATQITGTGAEKLFF.

The genes are TRBV4-3 and TRBJ1-4, with unresolved D. Germline V gives CDR1 LGHNA, CDR2 YSLEER. V was trimmed by 2 bases and J by 5 bases, leaving 12 bases between them. The CDR3 contains 15 residues. CDR3 amino acids: CASSQSSQSNEKLFF. The CDR3 DNA reads as TGCGCCAGCAGCCAATCGTCCCAGTCCAATGAAAAACTGTTTTTT.

The V and J genes are TRBV6-2 or TRBV6-3 and TRBJ2-2; a weak D match, TRBD1 (5 bases). Looked up from germline, CDR1 is MNHEY and CDR2 is SVGEGT. This CDR3 is built from 15 residues. V lost 4 bases to trimming and J lost 4 bases, with 13 bases between them. CDR3 amino acids: CASSLDSLTTGELFF. The CDR3 DNA follows: TGTGCCAGCAGTTTAGACAGCCTCACCACCGGGGAGCTGTTTTTT.

The chain couples TRBV12-5 to TRBJ2-5, with D possibly being TRBD2 (6 bases). The V gene's germline CDR1 is LGHNT and CDR2 FRNRAP. The CDR3 is made up of 17 amino acids. V was pared by 7 bases and J by 5 bases, with 26 bases between. As DNA, the CDR3 is TGTGCTAGTGCCCTGGCGACTCGGACTACAAGAGATGAGACCCAGTACTTC. It encodes CASALATRTTRDETQYF.

The V call is TRBV27, the J call TRBJ1-1, with D tentatively TRBD1 (6 bases). V was cut by 8 bases and J by 0 bases, with 16 bases left in between. CDR1 is MNHEY and CDR2 is SMNVEV in the germline V gene (reference sequence). CDR3 length: 15 amino acids. CDR3 sequence: CASSRQGHLNTEAFF. The CDR3 DNA reads as TGTGCCAGCTCCAGGCAGGGACACCTGAACACTGAAGCTTTCTTT.

This clone appeared once. The chain has TRBV6-2 or TRBV6-3 and TRBJ2-7, with D possibly matching TRBD1 (6 bases). CDR1 and CDR2 from the germline V gene are MNHEY and SVGEGT. Trimming left V 2 bases short and J 5 bases short, with 19 bases between. This CDR3 has 16 residues. The CDR3 here is CASSYPDRFGRDEQYF. CDR3 sequence (DNA): TGTGCCAGCAGTTACCCCGACAGGTTCGGAAGGGACGAGCAGTACTTC.

This clone was observed once. This sequence joins TRBV6-5 and TRBJ1-5; no definite D call. V dropped 8 bases and J dropped 7 bases, with 15 bases sitting between them. This CDR3 is built from 13 residues. Germline-derived CDR1 and CDR2 are MNHEY and SVGAGI. The CDR3 region is CASRTNSGQPQHF. In nucleotides, the CDR3 is TGTGCCAGCCGGACGAATAGTGGCCAGCCCCAGCATTTT.

The chain combines TRBV3-1 (or the pseudogene TRBV3-2) with TRBJ2-1, with TRBD1 matching 8 bases. J lost 12 bases, V lost 1 base, and 5 bases had no gene match. CDR1 is LGHDT, CDR2 YNNKEL, per germline (reference sequence). The CDR3 loop spans 13 amino acids. The CDR3 loop is CASSQVLDRGQFF. In DNA form, the CDR3 reads TGTGCCAGCAGCCAAGTCCTTGACAGGGGGCAGTTCTTC.

The chain links TRBV19 to TRBJ1-4, with 7 bases that match TRBD1. The CDR3 length is 16 residues. Per the germline V gene, CDR1 is LNHDA and CDR2 is SQIVND (reference sequence). V trimming: 5 bases; J trimming: 4 bases; junction bases outside the gene matches: 10. CDR3 DNA: TGTGCCAGTAGTCTCCTCTCACAGGGGTTTAATGAAAAACTGTTTTTT. Amino acids: CASSLLSQGFNEKLFF. Complete variable domain (other parts from reference TRBV19 and TRBJ1-4): DGGITQSPKYLFRKEGQNVTLSCEQNLNHDAMYWYRQDPGQGLRLIYYSQIVNDFQKGDIAEGYSVSREKKESFPLTVTSAQKNPTAFYLCASSLLSQGFNEKLFFGSGTQLSVL.